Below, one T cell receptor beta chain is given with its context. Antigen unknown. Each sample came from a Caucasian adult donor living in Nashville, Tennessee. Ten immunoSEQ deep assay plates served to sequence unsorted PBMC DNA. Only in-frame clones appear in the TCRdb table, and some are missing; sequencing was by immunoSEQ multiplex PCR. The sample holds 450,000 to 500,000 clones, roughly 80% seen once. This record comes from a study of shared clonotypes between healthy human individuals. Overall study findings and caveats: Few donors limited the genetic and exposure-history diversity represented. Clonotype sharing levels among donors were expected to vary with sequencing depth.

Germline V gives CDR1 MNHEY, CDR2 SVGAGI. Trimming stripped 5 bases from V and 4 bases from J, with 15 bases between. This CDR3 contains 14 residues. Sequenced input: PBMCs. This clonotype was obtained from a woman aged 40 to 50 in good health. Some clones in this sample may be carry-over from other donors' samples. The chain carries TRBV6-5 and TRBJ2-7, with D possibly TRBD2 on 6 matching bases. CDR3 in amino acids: CASSAGSRLYEQYF. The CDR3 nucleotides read TGTGCCAGCAGTGCGGGGTCCAGGCTATACGAGCAGTACTTC.